The entry below describes one T cell receptor (beta chain). Its antigen is not known. The data were taken from a study of T-cell memory formation after mild COVID-19. Findings and caveats of the study: Pre-infection memory contained some responding clones, which suggested that cross-reactive memory had joined. Contracting CD4+ clones sat mainly in CM and EM; CD8+ in EMRA. Contracting clones from day 15 to 85 had balanced CD4/CD8; later expanders favoured CD4+.

Sample barcodes and UMIs were carried by the TCR alpha and TCR beta cDNA libraries that 5'RACE generated with constant-segment primers. TCRdb independently ran MiXCR on the 5' RACE reads; one entry per CDR3 protein. Here the sample spans 140,000 or so distinct CDR3 sequences, roughly 19% being singletons. The V and J ends lost 4 bases and 1 base respectively, with 16 bases between them. CDR3 length equals 17 residues. Germline loops: CDR1 LGHNA, CDR2 YNFKEQ. The chain carries TRBV4-2 and TRBJ2-2, with D hard to call. The sequence came from an adult woman who had mild COVID-19 (a few samples of this study predate the infection). Cell type and time point are not known. The sequenced sample consisted of PBMCs or a T cell subset sorted from them (not recorded which). The CDR3 sequence: CASSPRPPDKNTGELFF. As DNA, the CDR3 is TGTGCCAGCAGCCCAAGGCCACCAGACAAGAACACCGGGGAGCTGTTTTTT.